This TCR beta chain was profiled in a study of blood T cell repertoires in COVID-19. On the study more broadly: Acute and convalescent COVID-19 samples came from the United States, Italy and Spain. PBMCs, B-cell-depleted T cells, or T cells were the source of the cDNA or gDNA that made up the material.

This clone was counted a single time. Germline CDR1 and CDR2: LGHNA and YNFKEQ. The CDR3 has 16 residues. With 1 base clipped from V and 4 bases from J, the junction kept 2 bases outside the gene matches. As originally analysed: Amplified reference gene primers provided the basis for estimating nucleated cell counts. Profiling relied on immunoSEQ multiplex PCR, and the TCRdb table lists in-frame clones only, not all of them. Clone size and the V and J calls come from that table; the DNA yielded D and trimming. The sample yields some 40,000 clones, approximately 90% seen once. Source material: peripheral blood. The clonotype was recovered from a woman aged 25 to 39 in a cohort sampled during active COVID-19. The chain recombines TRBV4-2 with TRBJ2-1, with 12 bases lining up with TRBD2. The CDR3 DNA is TGTGCCAGCAGCCAAGTGACTAGCGGGAGATACAATGAGCAGTTCTTC. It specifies CASSQVTSGRYNEQFF.